This T cell receptor beta chain was captured in a study of long-term antiretroviral therapy in people with HIV. Study summary: Of all samples, the earliest predate the 2015 immediate-ART recommendation by about a decade.

Every single participant having HIV got treatment inside the United States. This CDR3 region has 18 residues. Germline CDR1 reads MNHEY; CDR2 reads SMNVEV (reference sequence). The V end lost 3 bases, the J end lost 2 bases, and 22 bases lay between the germline ends. At survey level, the immunoSEQ assay was run in its v3.0 version. Libraries were prepared by immunoSEQ multiplex PCR; TCRdb keeps only in-frame clonotypes and omits some of them. The table has over 10,000 clones, about nine tenths seen once. General study findings and limits: Blood obtained between the mid-2000s and the late 2010s may reflect older ART regimens.

Worth noting for this clone: Its antigen is unknown.

The clonotype was recovered from a woman aged 40-49 years with HIV. This material consisted of unsorted PBMCs, taken 2.1 years after starting antiretroviral therapy. The chain joins TRBV27 to TRBJ1-2; D is unresolved. CDR3 nucleotide sequence: TGTGCCAGCAGTTTTCGGTTCGGTGAGGAGGCTGTAAACTATGGCTACACCTTC. Amino acids: CASSFRFGEEAVNYGYTF.